Detailed here is one T cell receptor beta chain. The specificity of this receptor is unknown. Base qualities were left out, and no much larger clone turns up one base away. These data are taken from a study (dated by TCRdb to between 2014 and 2016). Regarding the complete study: The study set out to test whether tumor-infiltrating Tregs in breast cancer get recruited from blood Tregs or are instead converted in situ from other CD4+ T cell subsets. Broader findings and caveats from the paper: Rather than covering whole repertoires, validation in the larger cohort was restricted to a single TCR beta V-J rearrangement. Tumor-infiltrating Treg TCR alpha and beta sequences overlapped most with tumor naive CD4+ T cells, then with blood naive CD4+ T cells. In terms of TCR gene usage, tumor memory CD4+ T cells clustered together with blood and lymph node memory CD4+ cells, as well as with lymph node naive CD4+ cells.

The Miltenyi Naive CD4+ T Cell Isolation kit was used to purify naive CD4+ T cells, and CD25 microbeads were used to remove Tregs. Tregs, naive and memory CD4+ T cells from tumor, blood and ipsilateral draining lymph nodes of a few breast cancer patients underwent full-length TCR alpha and beta sequencing. Tumor tissue and lymph nodes obtained by ipsilateral axillary dissection were perfused with PBS, cut into small pieces and digested using collagenase I and hyaluronidase. Ficoll density gradient centrifugation was used to isolate mononuclear cells from either lymph nodes or 45 to 65 ml of peripheral blood. Sorted cell populations were confirmed by FACS to exceed 90% purity. Full-length TCR variable regions were amplified by 5' RACE PCR using constant-region reverse primers, and then by semi-nested PCR using Nested Universal Primer A. The ReliaPrep RNA Cell Miniprep System was used to extract total RNA, which was then reverse transcribed into 5'RACE-ready cDNA with the SMARTer RACE 5'/3' Kit. An Illumina MiSeq was used to sequence the full-length TCR alpha and beta libraries, which had been barcoded with multiplex adaptors. Concerning the study's data processing: For each of nine subset-tissue groups, sequencing data from the five patients were pooled, and the groups were compared by unsupervised clustering of TCR gene usage. Repertoire similarity was calculated with the Morisita-Horn index, weighting shared sequences by their contribution to each repertoire. TCRdb applied fastp at Q25 and MiXCR to the public reads, then kept only in-frame beta chains. Each record represents a unique CDR3 protein, reported with the most common genes and DNA among its rows. The V and J calls were determined by TCRdb, not by the authors. A total of some 30,000 distinct CDR3 sequences appear in this sample, under 30% of them only once. The ten largest make up around 3.5% of the sample.

Based on the germline V gene (reference sequence), the CDR1 and CDR2 sequences are DFQATT and SNEGSKA. Germline trimming amounts to 0 bases on V and 2 bases on J, with 5 as the count of junction bases outside the gene matches. Its CDR3 holds 15 amino acids, cysteine through phenylalanine. Solely the CDR3 DNA is kept, with 45 bases framed from the first base. The receptor chain draws on TRBV20-1 and TRBJ2-7, and TRBD2 aligns with 9 junction nucleotides. This clonotype originated in a female donor with breast cancer. The sequenced sample consisted of naive CD4+ T cells sorted from a lymph node. The cell subset or site label of this sample denotes: naive CD4+ T cells, CD4+CD45RA+CD25-. The nucleotides read TGCAGTGCTAGAGATCCCAGCGGGGGGACCTACGAGCAGTACTTC. Protein translation: CSARDPSGGTYEQYF.